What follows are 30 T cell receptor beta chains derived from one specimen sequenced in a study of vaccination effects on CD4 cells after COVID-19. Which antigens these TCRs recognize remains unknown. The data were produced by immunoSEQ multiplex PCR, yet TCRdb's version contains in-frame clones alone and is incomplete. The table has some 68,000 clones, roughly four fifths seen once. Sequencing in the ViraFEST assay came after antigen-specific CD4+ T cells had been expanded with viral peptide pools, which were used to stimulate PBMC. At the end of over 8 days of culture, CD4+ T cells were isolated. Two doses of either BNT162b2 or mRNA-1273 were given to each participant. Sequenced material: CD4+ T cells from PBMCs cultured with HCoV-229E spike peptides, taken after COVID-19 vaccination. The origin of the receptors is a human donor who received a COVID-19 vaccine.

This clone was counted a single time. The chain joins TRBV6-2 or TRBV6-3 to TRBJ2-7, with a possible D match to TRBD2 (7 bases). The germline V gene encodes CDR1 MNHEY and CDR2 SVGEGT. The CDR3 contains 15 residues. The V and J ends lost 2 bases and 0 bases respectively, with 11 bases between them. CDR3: CASSYPGGSSYEQYV. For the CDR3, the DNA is TGTGCCAGCAGTTACCCGGGGGGCAGCTCCTACGAGCAGTACGTC.

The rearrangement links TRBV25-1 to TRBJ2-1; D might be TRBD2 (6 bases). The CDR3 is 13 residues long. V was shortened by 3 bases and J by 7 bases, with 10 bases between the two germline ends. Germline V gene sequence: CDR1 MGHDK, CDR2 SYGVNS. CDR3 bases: TGTGCCAGCAGTGAGTGGGCGGGGAATGAGCAGTTCTTC. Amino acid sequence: CASSEWAGNEQFF. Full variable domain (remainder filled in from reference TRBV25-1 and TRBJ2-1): EADIYQTPRYLVIGTGKKITLECSQTMGHDKMYWYQQDPGMELHLIHYSYGVNSTEKGDLSSESTVSRIRTEHFPLTLESARPSHTSQYLCASSEWAGNEQFFGPGTRLTVL.

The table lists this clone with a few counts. In DNA form, the CDR3 reads TGTGCCACCAGTGATTCAGGAGGATCTGGCTACACCTTC. Translating gives CATSDSGGSGYTF. This chain links TRBV24-1 with TRBJ1-2; D is unclear. The CDR3 has 13 residues. V shed 2 bases and J shed 7 bases, with 10 bases lying between them. Germline CDR1 KGHDR, CDR2 SFDVKD.

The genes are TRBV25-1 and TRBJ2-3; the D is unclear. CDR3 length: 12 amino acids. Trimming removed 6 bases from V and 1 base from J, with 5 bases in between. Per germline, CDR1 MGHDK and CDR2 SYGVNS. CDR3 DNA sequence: TGTGCCAGCAGGGGCCGCACAGATACGCAGTATTTT. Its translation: CASRGRTDTQYF.

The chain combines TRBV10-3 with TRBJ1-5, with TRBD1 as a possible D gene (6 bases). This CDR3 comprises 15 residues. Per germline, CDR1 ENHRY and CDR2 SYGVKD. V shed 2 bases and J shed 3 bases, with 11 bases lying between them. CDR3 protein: CAISEGGGTNQPQHF. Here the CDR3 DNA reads TGTGCCATCAGTGAGGGAGGGGGGACCAATCAGCCCCAGCATTTT.

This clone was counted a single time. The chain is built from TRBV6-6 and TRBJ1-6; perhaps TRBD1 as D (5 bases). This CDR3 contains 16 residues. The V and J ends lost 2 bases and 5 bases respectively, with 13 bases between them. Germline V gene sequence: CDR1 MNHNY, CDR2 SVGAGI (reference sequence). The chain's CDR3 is CASSYGGASHNSPLHF. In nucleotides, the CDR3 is TGTGCCAGCAGTTACGGAGGGGCGTCTCATAATTCACCCCTCCACTTT.

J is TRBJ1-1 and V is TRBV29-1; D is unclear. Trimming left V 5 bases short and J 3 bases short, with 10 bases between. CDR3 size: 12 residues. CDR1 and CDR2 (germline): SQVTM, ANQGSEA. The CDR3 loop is CSVWRVYTEAFF. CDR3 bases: TGCAGCGTTTGGAGGGTTTACACTGAAGCTTTCTTT.

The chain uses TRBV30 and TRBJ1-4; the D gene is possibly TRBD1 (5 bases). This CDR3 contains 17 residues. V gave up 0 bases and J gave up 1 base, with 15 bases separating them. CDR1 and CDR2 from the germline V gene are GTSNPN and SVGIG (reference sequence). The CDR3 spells CAWSVGRDAGTNEKLFF. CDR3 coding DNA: TGTGCCTGGAGTGTCGGCAGGGATGCAGGAACTAATGAAAAACTGTTTTTT. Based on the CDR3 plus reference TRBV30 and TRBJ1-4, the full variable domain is SQTIHQWPATLVQPVGSPLSLECTVEGTSNPNLYWYRQAAGRGLQLLFYSVGIGQISSEVPQNLSASRPQDRQFILSSKKLLLSDSGFYLCAWSVGRDAGTNEKLFFGSGTQLSVL.

CDR3 sequence reads: CASSKVPTSGLYNEQFF. Here the CDR3 DNA reads TGTGCCAGCAGCAAAGTACCGACTAGCGGGCTATACAATGAGCAGTTCTTC. This sequence joins TRBV21-1 and TRBJ2-1; the listed D gene, TRBD2, was not tested against the DNA. TRBV21-1 is flagged as a pseudogene. The CDR3 runs 17 residues.

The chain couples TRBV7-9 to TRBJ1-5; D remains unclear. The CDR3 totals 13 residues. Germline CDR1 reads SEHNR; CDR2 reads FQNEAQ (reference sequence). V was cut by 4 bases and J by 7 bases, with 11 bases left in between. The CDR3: CASSSEGGQPQHF. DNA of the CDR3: TGTGCCAGCAGCTCGGAGGGCGGACAGCCCCAGCATTTT.

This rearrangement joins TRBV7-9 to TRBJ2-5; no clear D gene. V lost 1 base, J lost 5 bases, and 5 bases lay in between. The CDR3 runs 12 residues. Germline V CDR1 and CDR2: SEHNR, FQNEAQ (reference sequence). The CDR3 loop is CASSLVVETQYF. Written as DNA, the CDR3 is TGTGCCAGCAGCTTAGTAGTTGAGACCCAGTACTTC.

The CDR3 protein is CASSLTDTQYF. DNA for the CDR3: TGTGCCAGCAGCTTAACAGATACGCAGTATTTT. This sequence joins TRBV7-2 and TRBJ2-3; no reliable D call. CDR1 SGHTA and CDR2 FQGNSA come from the germline V gene. The ends were cut back, 2 bases at V and 3 bases at J, with 0 bases in the middle. The CDR3 contains 11 residues.

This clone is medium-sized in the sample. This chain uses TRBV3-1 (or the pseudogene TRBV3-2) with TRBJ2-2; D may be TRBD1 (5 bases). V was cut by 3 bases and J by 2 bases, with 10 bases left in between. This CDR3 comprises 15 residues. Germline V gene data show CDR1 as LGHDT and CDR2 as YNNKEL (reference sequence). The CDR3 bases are TGTGCCAGCAGCCAGCAGGGCTCCAACACCGGGGAGCTGTTTTTT. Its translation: CASSQQGSNTGELFF.

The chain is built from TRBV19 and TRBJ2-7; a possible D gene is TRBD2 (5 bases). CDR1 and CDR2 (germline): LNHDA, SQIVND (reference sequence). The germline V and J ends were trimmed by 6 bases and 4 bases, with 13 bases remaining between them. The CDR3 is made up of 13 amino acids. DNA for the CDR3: TGTGCCAGTAGCCGAGCCGAGGGATACGAGCAGTACGTC. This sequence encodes CASSRAEGYEQYV.

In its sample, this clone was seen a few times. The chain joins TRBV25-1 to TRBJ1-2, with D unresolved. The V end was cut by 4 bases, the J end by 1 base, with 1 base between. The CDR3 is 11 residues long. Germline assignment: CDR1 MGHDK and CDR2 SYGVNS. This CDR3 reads CASSGNYGYTF. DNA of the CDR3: TGTGCCAGCAGTGGTAACTATGGCTACACCTTC.

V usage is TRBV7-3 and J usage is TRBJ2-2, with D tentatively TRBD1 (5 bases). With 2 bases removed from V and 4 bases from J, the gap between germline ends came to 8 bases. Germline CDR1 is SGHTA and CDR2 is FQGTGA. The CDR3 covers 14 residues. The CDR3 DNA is TGTGCCAGCAGCTTACAGGGTTCCACCGGGGAGCTGTTTTTT. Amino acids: CASSLQGSTGELFF.

CDR3 nucleotides: TGTGCCAGCAGTGTTGCTGGGGAGCTGTTTTTT. Protein: CASSVAGELFF. V usage is TRBV2 and J usage is TRBJ2-2; D is undetermined. Trimming stripped 4 bases from V and 8 bases from J, with 5 bases between. The CDR3 sequence is 11 residues long. Germline CDR1 SNHLY, CDR2 FYNNEI.

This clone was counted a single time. In nucleotides, the CDR3 is TGTGCTAGTGCCAAACGACTAGCGGCTAATGAGCAGTTCTTC. It specifies CASAKRLAANEQFF. This chain uses TRBV12-5 with TRBJ2-1, with 9 bases fitting TRBD2. Unmatched junction bases numbered 8, after V lost 7 bases and J lost 7 bases. The length of the CDR3 is 14 residues. Germline V gene sequence: CDR1 LGHNT, CDR2 FRNRAP.

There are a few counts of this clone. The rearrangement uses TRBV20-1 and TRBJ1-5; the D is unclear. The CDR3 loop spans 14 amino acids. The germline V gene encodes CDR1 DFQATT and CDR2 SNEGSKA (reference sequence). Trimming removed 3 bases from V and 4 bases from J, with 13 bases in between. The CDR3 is CSASSYSGNQPQHF. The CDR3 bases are TGCAGTGCTAGTTCCTATTCTGGGAATCAGCCCCAGCATTTT.

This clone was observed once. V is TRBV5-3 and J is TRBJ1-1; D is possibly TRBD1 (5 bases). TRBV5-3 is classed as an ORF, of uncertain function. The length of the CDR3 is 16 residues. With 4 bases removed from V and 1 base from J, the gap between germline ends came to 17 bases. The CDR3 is CARSRGLIGGNTEAFF. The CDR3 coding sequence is TGTGCCAGAAGCAGGGGACTCATCGGCGGGAACACTGAAGCTTTCTTT.

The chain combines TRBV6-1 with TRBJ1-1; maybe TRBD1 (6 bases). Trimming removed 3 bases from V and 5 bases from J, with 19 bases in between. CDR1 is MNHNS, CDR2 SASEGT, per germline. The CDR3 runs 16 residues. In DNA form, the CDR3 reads TGTGCCAGCAGTGAGGAGGTGGCCAGGGGAAGGACTGAAGCTTTCTTT. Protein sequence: CASSEEVARGRTEAFF.

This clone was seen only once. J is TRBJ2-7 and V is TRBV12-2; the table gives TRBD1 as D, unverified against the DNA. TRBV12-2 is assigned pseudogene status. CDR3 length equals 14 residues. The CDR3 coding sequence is TGTGCAAGTCGCTTAGAGGACAGGGACGGCGAGCAGTACGTC. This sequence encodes CASRLEDRDGEQYV.

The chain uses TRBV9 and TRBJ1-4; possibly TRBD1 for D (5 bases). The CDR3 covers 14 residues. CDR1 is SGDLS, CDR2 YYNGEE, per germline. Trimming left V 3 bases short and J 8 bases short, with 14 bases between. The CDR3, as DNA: TGTGCCAGCAGCGCTCGAACAGGTTCGGAAAAACTGTTTTTT. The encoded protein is CASSARTGSEKLFF.

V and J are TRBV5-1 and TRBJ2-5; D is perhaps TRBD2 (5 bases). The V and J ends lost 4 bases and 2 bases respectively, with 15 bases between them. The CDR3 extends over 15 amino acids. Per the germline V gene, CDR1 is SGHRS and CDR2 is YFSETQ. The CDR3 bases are TGCGCCAGCAGCCCGGTCGAGGGATATCAAGAGACCCAGTACTTC. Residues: CASSPVEGYQETQYF.

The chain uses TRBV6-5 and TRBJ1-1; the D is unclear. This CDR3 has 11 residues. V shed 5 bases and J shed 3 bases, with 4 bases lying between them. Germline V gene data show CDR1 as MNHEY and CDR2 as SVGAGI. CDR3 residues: CASSRDTEAFF. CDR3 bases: TGTGCCAGCAGTAGGGACACTGAAGCTTTCTTT.

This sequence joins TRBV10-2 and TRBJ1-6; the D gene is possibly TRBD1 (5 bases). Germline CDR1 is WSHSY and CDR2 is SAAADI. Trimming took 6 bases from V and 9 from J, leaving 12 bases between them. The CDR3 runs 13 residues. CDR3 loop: CASRQGEGSPLHF. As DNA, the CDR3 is TGCGCCAGCAGGCAGGGTGAAGGTTCACCCCTCCACTTT.

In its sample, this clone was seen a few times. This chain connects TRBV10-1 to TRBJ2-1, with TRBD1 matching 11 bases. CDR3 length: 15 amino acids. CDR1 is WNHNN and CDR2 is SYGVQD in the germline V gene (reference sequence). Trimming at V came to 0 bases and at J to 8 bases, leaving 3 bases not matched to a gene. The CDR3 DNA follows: TGCGCCAGCAGTGAGTCCGGGACAGGGGGTGATGAGCAGTTCTTC. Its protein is CASSESGTGGDEQFF.

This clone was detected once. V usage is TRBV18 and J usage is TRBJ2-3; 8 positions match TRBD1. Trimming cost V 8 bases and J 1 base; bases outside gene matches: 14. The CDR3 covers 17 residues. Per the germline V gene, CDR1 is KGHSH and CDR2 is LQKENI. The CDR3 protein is CASQQQKGQARTDTQYF. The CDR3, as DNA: TGTGCCAGCCAACAACAGAAGGGACAGGCCCGCACAGATACGCAGTATTTT.

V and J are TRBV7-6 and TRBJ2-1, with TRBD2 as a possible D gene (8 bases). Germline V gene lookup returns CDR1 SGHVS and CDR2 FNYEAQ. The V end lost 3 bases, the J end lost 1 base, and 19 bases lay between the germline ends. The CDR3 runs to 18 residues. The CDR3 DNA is TGTGCCAGCAGCTTCTTAGGGGGCGGGGGGTCTTCCTACAATGAGCAGTTCTTC. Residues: CASSFLGGGGSSYNEQFF.

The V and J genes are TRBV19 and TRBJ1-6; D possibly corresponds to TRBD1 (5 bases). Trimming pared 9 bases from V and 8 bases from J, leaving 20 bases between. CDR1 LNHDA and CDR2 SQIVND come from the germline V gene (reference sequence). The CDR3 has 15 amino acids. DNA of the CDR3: TGTGCCAGCCAGGTTGTCTTTGGGGCGGATTCACCCCTCCACTTT. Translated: CASQVVFGADSPLHF.